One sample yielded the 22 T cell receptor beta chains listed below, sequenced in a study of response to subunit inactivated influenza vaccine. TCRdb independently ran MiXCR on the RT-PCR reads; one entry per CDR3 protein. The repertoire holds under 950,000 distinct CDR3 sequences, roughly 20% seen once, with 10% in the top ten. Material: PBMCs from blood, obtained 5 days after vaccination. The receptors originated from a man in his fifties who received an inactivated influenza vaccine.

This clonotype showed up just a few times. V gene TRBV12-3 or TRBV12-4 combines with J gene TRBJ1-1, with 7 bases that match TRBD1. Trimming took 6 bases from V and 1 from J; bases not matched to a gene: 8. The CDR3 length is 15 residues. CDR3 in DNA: TGTGCCAGCAGGAAGGGGGCTGGAAAGAACACTGAAGCTTTCTTT. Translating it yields CASRKGAGKNTEAFF.

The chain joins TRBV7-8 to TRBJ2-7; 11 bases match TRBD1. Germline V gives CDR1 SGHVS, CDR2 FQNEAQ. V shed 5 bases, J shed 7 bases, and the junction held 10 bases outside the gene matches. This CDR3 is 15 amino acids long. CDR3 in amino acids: CASSTRTGGLGEQYF. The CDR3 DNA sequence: TGTGCCAGCAGCACCAGGACAGGGGGCTTGGGTGAGCAGTACTTC.

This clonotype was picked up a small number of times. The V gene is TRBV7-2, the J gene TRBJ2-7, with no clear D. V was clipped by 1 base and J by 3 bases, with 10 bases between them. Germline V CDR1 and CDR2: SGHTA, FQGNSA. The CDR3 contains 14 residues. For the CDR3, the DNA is TGTGCCAGCAGCTTAGACGGCGGATACTACGAGCAGTACTTC. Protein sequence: CASSLDGGYYEQYF.

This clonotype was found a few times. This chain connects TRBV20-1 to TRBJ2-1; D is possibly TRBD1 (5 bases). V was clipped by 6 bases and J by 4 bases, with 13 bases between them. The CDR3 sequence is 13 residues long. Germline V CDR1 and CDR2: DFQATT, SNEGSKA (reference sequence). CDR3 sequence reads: CSADKDIYNEQFF. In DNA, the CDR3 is TGCAGTGCAGACAAGGACATATACAATGAGCAGTTCTTC.

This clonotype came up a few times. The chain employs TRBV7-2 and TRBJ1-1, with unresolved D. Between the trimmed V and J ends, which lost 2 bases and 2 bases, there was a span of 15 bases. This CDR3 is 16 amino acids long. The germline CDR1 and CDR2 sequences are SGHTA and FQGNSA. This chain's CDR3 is CASSLFAPDLNTEAFF. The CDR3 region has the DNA TGTGCCAGCAGCTTATTCGCCCCGGACCTTAACACTGAAGCTTTCTTT.

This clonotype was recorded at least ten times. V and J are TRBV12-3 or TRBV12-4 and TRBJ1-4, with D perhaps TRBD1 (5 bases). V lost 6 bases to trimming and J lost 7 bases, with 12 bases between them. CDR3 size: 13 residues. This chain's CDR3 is CASSRQSPEKLFF. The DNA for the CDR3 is TGTGCCAGCAGCAGACAGTCACCTGAAAAACTGTTTTTT.

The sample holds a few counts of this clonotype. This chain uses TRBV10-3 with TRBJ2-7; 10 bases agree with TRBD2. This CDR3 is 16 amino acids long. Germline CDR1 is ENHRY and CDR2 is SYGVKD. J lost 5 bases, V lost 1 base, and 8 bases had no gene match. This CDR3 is CAISELSSGRFNEQYF. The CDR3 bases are TGTGCCATCAGTGAGTTGTCTAGCGGGAGATTTAACGAGCAGTACTTC.

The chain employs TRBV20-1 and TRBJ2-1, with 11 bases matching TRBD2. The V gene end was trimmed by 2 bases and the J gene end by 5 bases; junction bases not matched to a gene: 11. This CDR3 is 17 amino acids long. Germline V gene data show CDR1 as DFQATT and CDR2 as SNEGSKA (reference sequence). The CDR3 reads CSARSYPGTSGHNEQFF. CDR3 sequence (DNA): TGCAGTGCTAGATCCTACCCCGGGACTAGCGGCCACAATGAGCAGTTCTTC.

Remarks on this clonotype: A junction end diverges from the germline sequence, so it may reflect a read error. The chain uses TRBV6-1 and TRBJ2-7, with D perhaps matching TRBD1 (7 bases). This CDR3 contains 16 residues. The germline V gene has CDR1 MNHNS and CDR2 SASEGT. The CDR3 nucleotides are TGTGCCAGAAGTGAAGCGGGTTGGGACAGTTCCTACGAGCAGTACTTC. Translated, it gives CARSEAGWDSSYEQYF.

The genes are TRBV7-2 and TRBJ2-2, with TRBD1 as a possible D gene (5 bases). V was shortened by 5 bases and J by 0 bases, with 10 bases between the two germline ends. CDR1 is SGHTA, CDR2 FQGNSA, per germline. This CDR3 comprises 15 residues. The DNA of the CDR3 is TGTGCCAGCAGCATCGACAGAGCGAACACCGGGGAGCTGTTTTTT. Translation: CASSIDRANTGELFF.

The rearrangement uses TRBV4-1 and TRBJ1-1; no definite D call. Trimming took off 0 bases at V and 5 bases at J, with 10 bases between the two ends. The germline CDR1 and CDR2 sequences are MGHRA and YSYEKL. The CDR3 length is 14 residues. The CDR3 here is CASSQEDRRTEAFF. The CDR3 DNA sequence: TGCGCCAGCAGCCAAGAAGACCGGAGGACTGAAGCTTTCTTT.

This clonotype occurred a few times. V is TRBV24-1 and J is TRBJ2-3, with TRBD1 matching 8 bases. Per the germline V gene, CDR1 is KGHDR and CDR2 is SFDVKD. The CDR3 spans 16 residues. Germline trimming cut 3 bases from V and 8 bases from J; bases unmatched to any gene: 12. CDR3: CATSDVDRASFGTQYF. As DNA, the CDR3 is TGTGCCACCAGTGATGTGGACAGGGCTTCTTTCGGTACGCAGTATTTT.

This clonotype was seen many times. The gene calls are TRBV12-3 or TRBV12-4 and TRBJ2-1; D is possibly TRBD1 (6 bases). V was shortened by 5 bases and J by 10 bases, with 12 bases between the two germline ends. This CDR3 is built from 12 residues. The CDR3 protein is CASSPGVREQFF. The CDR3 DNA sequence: TGTGCCAGCAGTCCAGGGGTTCGGGAGCAGTTCTTC.

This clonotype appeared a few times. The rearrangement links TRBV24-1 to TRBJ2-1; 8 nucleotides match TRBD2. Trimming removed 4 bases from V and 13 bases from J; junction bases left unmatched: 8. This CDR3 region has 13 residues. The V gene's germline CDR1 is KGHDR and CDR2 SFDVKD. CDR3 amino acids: CATSDLGLAGQFF. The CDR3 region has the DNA TGTGCCACCAGTGACCTAGGACTAGCCGGTCAGTTCTTC.

The CDR3 sequence: CSASRQGANSPLHF. CDR3 DNA sequence: TGCAGTGCTAGTCGACAGGGGGCGAATTCACCCCTCCACTTT. The V gene is TRBV20-1, the J gene TRBJ1-6; 10 positions agree with TRBD1. The ends lost 3 bases at V and 7 bases at J; junction bases unmatched: 3. Germline V CDR1 and CDR2: DFQATT, SNEGSKA (reference sequence). This CDR3 spans 14 amino acids.

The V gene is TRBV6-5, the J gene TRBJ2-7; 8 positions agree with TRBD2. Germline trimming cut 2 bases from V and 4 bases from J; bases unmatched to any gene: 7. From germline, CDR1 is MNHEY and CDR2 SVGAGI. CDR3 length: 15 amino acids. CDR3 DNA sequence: TGTGCCAGCAGTTACGGGGCGGGAGGAGAGTACGAGCAGTACTTC. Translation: CASSYGAGGEYEQYF.

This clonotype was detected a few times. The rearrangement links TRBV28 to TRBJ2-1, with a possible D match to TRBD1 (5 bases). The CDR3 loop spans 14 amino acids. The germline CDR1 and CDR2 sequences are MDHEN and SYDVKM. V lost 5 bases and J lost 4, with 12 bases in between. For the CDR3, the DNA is TGTGCCAGCAGTCCCCTGGACATGTACAATGAGCAGTTCTTC. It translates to CASSPLDMYNEQFF.

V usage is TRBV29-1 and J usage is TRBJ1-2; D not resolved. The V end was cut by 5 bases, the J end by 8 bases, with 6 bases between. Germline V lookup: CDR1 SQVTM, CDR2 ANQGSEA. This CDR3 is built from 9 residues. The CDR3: CSVQEGYTF. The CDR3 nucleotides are TGCAGCGTTCAGGAGGGCTACACCTTC. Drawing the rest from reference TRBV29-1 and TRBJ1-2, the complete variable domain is SAVISQKPSRDICQRGTSLTIQCQVDSQVTMMFWYRQQPGQSLTLIATANQGSEATYESGFVIDKFPISRPNLTFSTLTVSNMSPEDSSIYLCSVQEGYTFGSGTRLTVV.

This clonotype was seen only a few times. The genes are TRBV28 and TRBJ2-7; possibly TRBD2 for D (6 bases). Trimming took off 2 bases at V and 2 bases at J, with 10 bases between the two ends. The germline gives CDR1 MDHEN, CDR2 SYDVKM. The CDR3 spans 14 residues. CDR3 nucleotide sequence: TGTGCCAGCAGTTTAACTAGCTTCCCCTACGAGCAGTACTTC. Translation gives CASSLTSFPYEQYF.

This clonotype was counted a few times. CDR3 coding DNA: TGCACCAGCAGCCAAGATTTTCGGGAGGGGTGCATCGCTCAAGAGACCCAGTACTTC. It codes for CTSSQDFREGCIAQETQYF. The chain is built from TRBV1 and TRBJ2-5; whether TRBD2, the table's D call, matches the DNA was not checked. TRBV1 is a recognized pseudogene. There are 19 residues in the CDR3.

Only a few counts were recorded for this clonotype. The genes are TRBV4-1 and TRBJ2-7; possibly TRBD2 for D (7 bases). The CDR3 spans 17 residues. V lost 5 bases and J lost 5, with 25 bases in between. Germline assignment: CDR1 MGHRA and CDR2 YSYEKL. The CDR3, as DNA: TGCGCCAGCAGCTTACAGGGATATGCCGGGGGGCGCAACGAGCAGTACTTC. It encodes CASSLQGYAGGRNEQYF.

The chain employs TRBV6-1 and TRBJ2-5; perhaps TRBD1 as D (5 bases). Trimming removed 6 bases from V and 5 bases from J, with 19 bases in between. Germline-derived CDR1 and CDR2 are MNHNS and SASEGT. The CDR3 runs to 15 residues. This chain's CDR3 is CASREFRNWGETQYF. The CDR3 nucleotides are TGTGCCAGCAGAGAGTTCCGAAATTGGGGCGAGACCCAGTACTTC.